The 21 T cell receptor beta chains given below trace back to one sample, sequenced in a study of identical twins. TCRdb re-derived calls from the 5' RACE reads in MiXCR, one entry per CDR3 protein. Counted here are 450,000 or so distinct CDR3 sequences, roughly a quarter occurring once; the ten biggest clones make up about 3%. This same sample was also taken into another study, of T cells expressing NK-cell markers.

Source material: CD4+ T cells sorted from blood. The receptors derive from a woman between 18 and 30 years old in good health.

The chain's CDR3 is CASAPGDTGELFF. DNA for the CDR3: TGCGCCAGCGCCCCAGGGGACACCGGGGAGCTGTTTTTT. The chain employs TRBV5-1 and TRBJ2-2; the D gene is possibly TRBD1 (6 bases). Germline CDR1 SGHRS, CDR2 YFSETQ. V lost 7 bases, J lost 3 bases, and 10 bases lay in between. The CDR3 sequence is 13 residues long.

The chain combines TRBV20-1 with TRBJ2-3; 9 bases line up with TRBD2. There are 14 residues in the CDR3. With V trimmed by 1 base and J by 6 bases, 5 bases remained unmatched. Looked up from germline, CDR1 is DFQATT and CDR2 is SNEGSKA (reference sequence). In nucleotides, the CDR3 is TGCAGTGCTAGAGTTAGCGGGGGTAGGGATACGCAGTATTTT. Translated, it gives CSARVSGGRDTQYF.

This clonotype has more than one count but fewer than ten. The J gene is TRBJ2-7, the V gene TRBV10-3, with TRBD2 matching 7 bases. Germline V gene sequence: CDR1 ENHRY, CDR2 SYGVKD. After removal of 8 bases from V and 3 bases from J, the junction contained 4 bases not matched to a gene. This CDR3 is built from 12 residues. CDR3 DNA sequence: TGTGCCATCCGGGGGGATTTCTACGAGCAGTACTTC. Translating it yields CAIRGDFYEQYF.

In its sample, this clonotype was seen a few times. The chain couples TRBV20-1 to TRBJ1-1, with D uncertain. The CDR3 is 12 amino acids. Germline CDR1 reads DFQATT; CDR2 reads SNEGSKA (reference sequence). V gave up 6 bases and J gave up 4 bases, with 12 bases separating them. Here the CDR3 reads CSARRVRTEAFF. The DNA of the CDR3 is TGCAGTGCACGGAGGGTCCGCACTGAAGCTTTCTTT.

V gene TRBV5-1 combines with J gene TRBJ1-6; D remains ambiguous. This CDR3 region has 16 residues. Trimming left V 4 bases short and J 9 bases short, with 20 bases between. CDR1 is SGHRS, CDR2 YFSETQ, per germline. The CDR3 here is CASSLLAVEGRSPLHF. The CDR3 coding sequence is TGCGCCAGCAGCCTTCTGGCGGTGGAGGGCCGTTCACCCCTCCACTTT.

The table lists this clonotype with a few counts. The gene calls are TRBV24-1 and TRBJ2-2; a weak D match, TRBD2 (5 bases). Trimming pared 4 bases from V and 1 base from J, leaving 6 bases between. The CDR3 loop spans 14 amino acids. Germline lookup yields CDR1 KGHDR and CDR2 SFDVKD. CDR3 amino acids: CATSEGRNTGELFF. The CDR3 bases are TGTGCCACCAGTGAAGGGAGGAACACCGGGGAGCTGTTTTTT.

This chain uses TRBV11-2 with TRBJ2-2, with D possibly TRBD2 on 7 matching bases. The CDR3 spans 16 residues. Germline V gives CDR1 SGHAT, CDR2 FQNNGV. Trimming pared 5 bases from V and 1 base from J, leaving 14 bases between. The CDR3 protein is CASSLEGGLNTGELFF. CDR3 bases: TGTGCCAGCAGCCTTGAGGGGGGGTTGAACACCGGGGAGCTGTTTTTT.

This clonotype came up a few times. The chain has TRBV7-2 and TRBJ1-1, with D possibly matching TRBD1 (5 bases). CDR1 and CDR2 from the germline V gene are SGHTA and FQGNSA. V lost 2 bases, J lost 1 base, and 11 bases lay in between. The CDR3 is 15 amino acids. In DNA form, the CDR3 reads TGTGCCAGCAGCTTATACCGGGGCGGGAACACTGAAGCTTTCTTT. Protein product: CASSLYRGGNTEAFF.

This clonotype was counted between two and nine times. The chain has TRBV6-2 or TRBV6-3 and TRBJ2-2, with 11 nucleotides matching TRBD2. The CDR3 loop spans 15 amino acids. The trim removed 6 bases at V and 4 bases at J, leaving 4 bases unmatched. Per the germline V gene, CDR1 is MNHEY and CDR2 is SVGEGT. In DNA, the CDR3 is TGTGCCAGCAGCCGACTAGCGGGATCCACCGGGGAGCTGTTTTTT. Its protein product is CASSRLAGSTGELFF.

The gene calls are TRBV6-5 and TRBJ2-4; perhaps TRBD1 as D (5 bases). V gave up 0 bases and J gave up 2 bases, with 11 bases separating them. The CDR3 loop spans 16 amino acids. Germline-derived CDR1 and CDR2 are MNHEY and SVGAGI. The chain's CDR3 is CASSYSRWGPKNIQYF. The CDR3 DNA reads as TGTGCCAGCAGTTACTCCCGGTGGGGCCCCAAAAACATTCAGTACTTC.

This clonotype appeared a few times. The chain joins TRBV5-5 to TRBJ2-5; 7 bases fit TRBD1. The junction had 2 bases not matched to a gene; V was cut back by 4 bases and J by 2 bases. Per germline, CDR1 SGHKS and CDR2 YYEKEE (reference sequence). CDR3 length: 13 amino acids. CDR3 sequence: CASSGGQQETQYF. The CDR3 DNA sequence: TGTGCCAGCAGCGGGGGACAGCAAGAGACCCAGTACTTC.

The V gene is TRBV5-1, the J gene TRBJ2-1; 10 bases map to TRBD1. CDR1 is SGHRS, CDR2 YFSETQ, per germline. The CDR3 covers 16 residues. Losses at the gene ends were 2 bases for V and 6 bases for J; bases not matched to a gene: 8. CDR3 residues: CASSLTSRDRGNEQFF. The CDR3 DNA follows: TGCGCCAGCAGCTTAACTTCCCGGGACAGGGGCAATGAGCAGTTCTTC.

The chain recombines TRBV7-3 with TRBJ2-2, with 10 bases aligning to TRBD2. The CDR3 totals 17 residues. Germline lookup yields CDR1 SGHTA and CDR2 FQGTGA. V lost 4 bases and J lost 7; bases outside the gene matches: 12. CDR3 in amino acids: CASSSNSPGLAHGELFF. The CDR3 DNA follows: TGTGCCAGCAGCTCGAACTCCCCGGGACTAGCGCACGGGGAGCTGTTTTTT.

CDR3 sequence: CSASPQYEQYF. In DNA, the CDR3 is TGCAGTGCTAGCCCTCAGTATGAGCAGTACTTC. The chain recombines TRBV20-1 with TRBJ2-7; D is uncertain. Trimming stripped 3 bases from V and 7 bases from J, with 10 bases between. This CDR3 contains 11 residues. From germline, CDR1 is DFQATT and CDR2 SNEGSKA (reference sequence).

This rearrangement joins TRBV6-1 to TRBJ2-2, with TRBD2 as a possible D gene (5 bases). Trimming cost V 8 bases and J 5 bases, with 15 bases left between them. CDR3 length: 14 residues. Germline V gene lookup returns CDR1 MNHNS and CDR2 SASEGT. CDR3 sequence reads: CASGPSRSTGELFF. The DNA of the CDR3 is TGTGCCAGCGGGCCTAGCCGCTCAACCGGGGAGCTGTTTTTT.

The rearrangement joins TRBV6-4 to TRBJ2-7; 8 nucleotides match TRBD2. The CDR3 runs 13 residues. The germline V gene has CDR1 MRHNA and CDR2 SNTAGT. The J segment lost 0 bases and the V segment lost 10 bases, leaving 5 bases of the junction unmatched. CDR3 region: CAKYGLASYEQYF. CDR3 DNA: TGTGCCAAATATGGACTAGCCTCCTACGAGCAGTACTTC.

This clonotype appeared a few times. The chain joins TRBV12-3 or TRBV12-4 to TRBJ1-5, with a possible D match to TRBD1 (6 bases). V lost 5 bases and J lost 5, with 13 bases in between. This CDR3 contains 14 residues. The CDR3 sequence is CASSATQGHQPQHF. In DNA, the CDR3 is TGTGCCAGCAGTGCGACACAGGGTCATCAGCCCCAGCATTTT.

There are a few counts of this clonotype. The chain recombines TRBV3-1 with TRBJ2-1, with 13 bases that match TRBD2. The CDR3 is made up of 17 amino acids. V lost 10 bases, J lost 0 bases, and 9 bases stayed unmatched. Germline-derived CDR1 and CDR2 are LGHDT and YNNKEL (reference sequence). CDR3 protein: CATEGLAGTSSYNEQFF. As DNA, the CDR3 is TGTGCCACCGAGGGACTAGCGGGGACGAGCTCCTACAATGAGCAGTTCTTC.

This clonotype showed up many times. CDR3 sequence: CASSLAQGAVYEQYF. The CDR3 nucleotides are TGCGCCAGCAGCTTGGCCCAGGGGGCGGTCTACGAGCAGTACTTC. V is TRBV5-1 and J is TRBJ2-7; 8 bases fit TRBD1. Germline CDR1 SGHRS, CDR2 YFSETQ. This CDR3 has 15 residues. The ends lost 0 bases at V and 3 bases at J; junction bases unmatched: 5.

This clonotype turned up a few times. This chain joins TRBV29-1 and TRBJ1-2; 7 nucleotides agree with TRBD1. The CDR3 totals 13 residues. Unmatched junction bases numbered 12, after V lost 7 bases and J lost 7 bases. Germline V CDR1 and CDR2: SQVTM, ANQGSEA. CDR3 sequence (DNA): TGCAGCGGTGGGCCAGGACAGGTTGGTGGCTACACCTTC. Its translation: CSGGPGQVGGYTF.

The CDR3 nucleotides read TGTGCCAGCAGCACGTTGGGCTACGAGCAGTACTTC. Translated, it gives CASSTLGYEQYF. V gene TRBV7-2 combines with J gene TRBJ2-7, with D unresolved. V was trimmed by 5 bases and J by 3 bases, leaving 8 bases between them. CDR1 and CDR2 (germline): SGHTA, FQGNSA. The CDR3 sequence is 12 residues long.